The 27 T cell receptor beta chains below all came from one sample that was sequenced in a study of shared clonotypes between healthy human individuals. The repertoire was sequenced with immunoSEQ multiplex PCR; TCRdb's copy has only in-frame clones and lacks some. The sample includes about 2.2 million clones, just over 90% of them seen just once. CD8 cells regarded as naive lacked CD45RO, were positively chosen for CCR7, and omitted terminally differentiated effector memory CD45RA+ cells. Specimen: naive CD8+ T cells from PBMCs. The receptor set was obtained from a man aged 18-30 years in good health. Some clones in this sample may be carry-over from other donors' samples.

The rearrangement uses TRBV6-5 and TRBJ2-2; either TRBD1 or TRBD2 may fit D (6 bases each). The CDR3 extends over 14 amino acids. Per the germline V gene, CDR1 is MNHEY and CDR2 is SVGAGI. Trimming shortened V by 2 bases and J by 6 bases, and 10 bases separated the two germline ends. CDR3 in amino acids: CASSYHGGAGELFF. CDR3 nucleotides: TGTGCCAGCAGTTACCACGGGGGCGCCGGGGAGCTGTTTTTT.

CDR3 in amino acids: CASSQQAGGLDEQYF. CDR3 coding DNA: TGCGCCAGCAGCCAACAGGCAGGGGGCCTGGACGAGCAGTACTTC. The V and J genes are TRBV4-1 and TRBJ2-7, with TRBD1 matching over 8 bases. V lost 2 bases and J lost 5; bases outside the gene matches: 8. CDR1 is MGHRA, CDR2 YSYEKL, per germline. The length of the CDR3 is 15 residues.

This chain links TRBV4-1 with TRBJ2-7; the D is unclear. V was cut by 4 bases and J by 1 base, with 8 bases left in between. This CDR3 has 13 residues. CDR1 is MGHRA, CDR2 YSYEKL, per germline. CDR3: CASSRHGSYEQYF. The CDR3 bases are TGCGCCAGCAGCCGACATGGTTCCTACGAGCAGTACTTC.

As for this clone: Other DNA sequences in the same sample also yield this CDR3. V is TRBV9 and J is TRBJ2-1; D not certain. The CDR3 covers 14 residues. V lost 0 bases and J 3 bases, leaving 7 bases between the germline ends. Germline V gene sequence: CDR1 SGDLS, CDR2 YYNGEE. In nucleotides, the CDR3 is TGTGCCAGCAGCGTAGGTGGCATCTACAATGAGCAGTTCTTC. Its protein product is CASSVGGIYNEQFF.

This chain connects TRBV23-1 to TRBJ2-7, with TRBD1 matching 9 bases. TRBV23-1 is filed as an ORF, its function uncertain. The CDR3 loop spans 16 amino acids. The trim removed 3 bases at V and 2 bases at J, leaving 8 bases unmatched. This chain's CDR3 is CASSHLPGTGTYEQYF. The CDR3 DNA is TGCGCCAGCAGTCACCTACCCGGGACAGGGACCTACGAGCAGTACTTC.

This CDR3 is CASSIRHRIRDSQNTEAFF. DNA of the CDR3: TGTGCCAGTAGTATACGACACCGTATTAGGGACAGCCAGAACACTGAAGCTTTCTTT. V gene TRBV19 combines with J gene TRBJ1-1; 7 positions match TRBD1. The CDR3 totals 19 residues. In germline, CDR1 is LNHDA, CDR2 SQIVND (reference sequence). Trimming took 2 bases from V and 1 from J; bases not matched to a gene: 16. Filled out from reference TRBV19 and TRBJ1-1, the complete variable domain reads DGGITQSPKYLFRKEGQNVTLSCEQNLNHDAMYWYRQDPGQGLRLIYYSQIVNDFQKGDIAEGYSVSREKKESFPLTVTSAQKNPTAFYLCASSIRHRIRDSQNTEAFFGQGTRLTVV.

Remarks on this clone: The sample contains more than one DNA sequence encoding this CDR3. The chain is built from TRBV11-2 and TRBJ2-1; 9 bases line up with TRBD1. Germline-derived CDR1 and CDR2 are SGHAT and FQNNGV. The CDR3 runs to 13 residues. V shed 4 bases, J shed 7 bases, and the junction held 2 bases outside the gene matches. This chain's CDR3 is CASSWGTGNEQFF. The DNA for the CDR3 is TGTGCCAGCAGCTGGGGGACAGGGAATGAGCAGTTCTTC.

In the case of this clone: This sample includes further DNA sequences coding for the same CDR3. CDR3 in DNA: TGCGCCAGCAGCCAAGTCCGGGCCCTTAACACTGAAGCTTTCTTT. It encodes CASSQVRALNTEAFF. The chain combines TRBV4-1 with TRBJ1-1; no definite D call. This CDR3 has 15 residues. The ends were cut back, 1 base at V and 2 bases at J, with 11 bases in the middle. Germline V gene sequence: CDR1 MGHRA, CDR2 YSYEKL.

The V gene is TRBV5-6, the J gene TRBJ1-2; D ambiguous. This CDR3 contains 12 residues. Trimming left V 4 bases short and J 5 bases short, with 9 bases between. The germline V gene encodes CDR1 SGHDT and CDR2 YYEEEE. The CDR3 sequence is CASSTDLYGYTF. CDR3 in DNA: TGTGCCAGCAGCACGGACCTTTATGGCTACACCTTC. The full variable domain, in which reference TRBV5-6 and TRBJ1-2 provide the parts outside the CDR3, is DAGVTQSPTHLIKTRGQQVTLRCSPKSGHDTVSWYQQALGQGPQFIFQYYEEEERQRGNFPDRFSGHQFPNYSSELNVNALLLGDSALYLCASSTDLYGYTFGSGTRLTVV.

J is TRBJ2-7 and V is TRBV7-9, with D possibly being TRBD2 (5 bases). The CDR3 runs to 13 residues. V was cut by 3 bases and J by 0 bases, with 6 bases left in between. CDR1 is SEHNR, CDR2 FQNEAQ, per germline (reference sequence). The CDR3 bases are TGTGCCAGCAGCTTTGAGGGCTCCTACGAGCAGTACTTC. Translated: CASSFEGSYEQYF.

The chain links TRBV29-1 to TRBJ1-3; D remains unclear. The CDR3 length is 14 residues. From germline, CDR1 is SQVTM and CDR2 ANQGSEA. The V end was cut by 7 bases, the J end by 2 bases, with 15 bases between. The DNA for the CDR3 is TGCAGCGCGACTACAGTGGCGGCTGGAAACACCATATATTTT. Protein product: CSATTVAAGNTIYF.

The chain links TRBV6-6 to TRBJ2-3; D gene ambiguous. The ends were cut back, 1 base at V and 2 bases at J, with 10 bases in the middle. Germline-derived CDR1 and CDR2 are MNHNY and SVGAGI (reference sequence). CDR3 length: 15 amino acids. CDR3 DNA sequence: TGTGCCAGCAGTTACTACAGAACTCCCACAGATACGCAGTATTTT. Translated, it gives CASSYYRTPTDTQYF.

The chain uses TRBV7-9 and TRBJ2-1; the D gene is possibly TRBD2 (6 bases). The CDR3 runs to 15 residues. The germline V gene has CDR1 SEHNR and CDR2 FQNEAQ (reference sequence). The V and J ends lost 5 bases and 2 bases respectively, with 13 bases between them. The CDR3 DNA reads TGTGCCAGCAGCAAAACTAGCTCGGCCTACAATGAGCAGTTCTTC. It is translated as CASSKTSSAYNEQFF.

The chain joins TRBV28 to TRBJ1-1, with a possible D match to TRBD1 (6 bases). Between the trimmed V and J ends, which lost 3 bases and 5 bases, there was a span of 10 bases. The CDR3 has 13 amino acids. Germline V CDR1 and CDR2: MDHEN, SYDVKM. The CDR3 region has the DNA TGTGCCAGCAGTTTTGAGGGGGGGACTGAAGCTTTCTTT. It translates to CASSFEGGTEAFF.

J is TRBJ2-2 and V is TRBV28; D is unclear. The CDR3 is 16 residues long. V lost 1 base to trimming and J lost 1 base, with 10 bases between them. Germline V gene lookup returns CDR1 MDHEN and CDR2 SYDVKM. This chain's CDR3 is CASSLLGWQNTGELFF. The DNA for the CDR3 is TGTGCCAGCAGTTTATTGGGGTGGCAGAACACCGGGGAGCTGTTTTTT.

Only one count was recorded for this clone. This chain links TRBV29-1 with TRBJ2-3; no definite D call. V lost 5 bases and J 5 bases, leaving 11 bases between the germline ends. From germline, CDR1 is SQVTM and CDR2 ANQGSEA. The CDR3 loop spans 12 amino acids. CDR3 DNA sequence: TGCAGCGTTAATCCTGGAAGAGATACGCAGTATTTT. Translation gives CSVNPGRDTQYF.

The chain is built from TRBV6-1 and TRBJ1-3, with D possibly TRBD1 on 6 matching bases. This CDR3 is built from 15 residues. Trimming stripped 0 bases from V and 0 bases from J, with 6 bases between. Looked up from germline, CDR1 is MNHNS and CDR2 is SASEGT. This chain's CDR3 is CASSEATGSGNTIYF. Written as DNA, the CDR3 is TGTGCCAGCAGTGAAGCGACAGGCTCTGGAAACACCATATATTTT.

The chain couples TRBV6-1 to TRBJ2-7; the match to TRBD2 covers 14 bases. This CDR3 spans 18 amino acids. Losses at the gene ends were 4 bases for V and 2 bases for J; bases not matched to a gene: 10. Germline CDR1 reads MNHNS; CDR2 reads SASEGT. CDR3 sequence: CASSGKGLAGAKPYEQYF. CDR3 bases: TGTGCCAGCAGTGGTAAGGGACTAGCGGGGGCCAAACCCTACGAGCAGTACTTC.

The chain has TRBV7-8 and TRBJ2-5; unclear D gene. CDR1 and CDR2 from the germline V gene are SGHVS and FQNEAQ. This CDR3 contains 12 residues. V lost 5 bases to trimming and J lost 7 bases, with 11 bases between them. CDR3 DNA sequence: TGTGCCAGCAGCCCCGAAGGCAGGACCCAGTACTTC. It encodes CASSPEGRTQYF.

The J gene is TRBJ2-1, the V gene TRBV4-1; 9 bases align to TRBD2. The CDR3 sequence is 15 residues long. The germline CDR1 and CDR2 sequences are MGHRA and YSYEKL. Trimming removed 2 bases from V and 9 bases from J; junction bases left unmatched: 8. In DNA form, the CDR3 reads TGCGCCAGCAGCCAAATTAGCGGGAGTTGGGGTGAGCAGTTCTTC. Translating it yields CASSQISGSWGEQFF.

This clone showed up just once. The chain has TRBV6-1 and TRBJ2-1, with D possibly TRBD1 on 6 matching bases. The CDR3 has 12 residues. With 4 bases removed from V and 15 bases from J, the gap between germline ends came to 16 bases. CDR1 and CDR2 from the germline V gene are MNHNS and SASEGT. Here the CDR3 DNA reads TGTGCCAGCAGTGGCCCGACAGGTCAGCCGTTCTTC. The encoded protein is CASSGPTGQPFF.

V and J are TRBV14 and TRBJ1-5, with TRBD1 matching 7 bases. V shed 4 bases, J shed 1 base, and the junction held 4 bases outside the gene matches. The CDR3 is 15 residues long. Looked up from germline, CDR1 is SGHDN and CDR2 is FVKESK. The CDR3 DNA is TGTGCCAGCAGCCCGGGACAGTCAAGCAATCAGCCCCAGCATTTT. Residues: CASSPGQSSNQPQHF.

V is TRBV7-9 and J is TRBJ2-4; D possibly uses TRBD1 or TRBD2 (5 bases each). V was pared by 7 bases and J by 4 bases, with 17 bases between. This CDR3 comprises 15 residues. CDR1 is SEHNR, CDR2 FQNEAQ, per germline (reference sequence). In DNA, the CDR3 is TGTGCCAGCACCCCTTTAGGGGACGAGAAAAACATTCAGTACTTC. Encoded protein: CASTPLGDEKNIQYF.

V is TRBV27 and J is TRBJ2-2; TRBD1 aligns across 9 bases. The CDR3 consists of 15 residues. Germline V CDR1 and CDR2: MNHEY, SMNVEV (reference sequence). J gave up 4 bases and V 5 bases, and 5 bases lay outside the gene matches. CDR3 DNA: TGTGCCAGCAGTATGGACAGGGGTGGCACCGGGGAGCTGTTTTTT. Amino acid sequence: CASSMDRGGTGELFF.

The chain joins TRBV5-4 to TRBJ2-2, with no clear D. Trimming cost V 1 base and J 5 bases, with 9 bases left between them. Germline assignment: CDR1 SGHNT and CDR2 YYREEE (reference sequence). The CDR3 is made up of 14 amino acids. The CDR3 is CASSLSESTGELFF. CDR3 nucleotides: TGTGCCAGCAGCTTGAGCGAAAGTACCGGGGAGCTGTTTTTT.

This chain joins TRBV4-1 and TRBJ1-2, with TRBD1 matching over 7 bases. Germline V CDR1 and CDR2: MGHRA, YSYEKL. CDR3 length: 16 residues. V gave up 2 bases and J gave up 0 bases; unmatched junction bases: 6. CDR3 DNA: TGCGCCAGCAGCCAACCAGCCGGGACAGCTAACTATGGCTACACCTTC. This gives the protein CASSQPAGTANYGYTF.

The gene calls are TRBV4-3 and TRBJ2-2; TRBD2 matches 9 bases. The CDR3 is made up of 20 amino acids. V lost 4 bases, J lost 4 bases, and 19 bases stayed unmatched. Looked up from germline, CDR1 is LGHNA and CDR2 is YSLEER. CDR3 coding DNA: TGCGCCAGCAGCCTTAAGCCGGCCTTTCAGGGACTAGCTAGCACCGGGGAGCTGTTTTTT. Protein sequence: CASSLKPAFQGLASTGELFF.